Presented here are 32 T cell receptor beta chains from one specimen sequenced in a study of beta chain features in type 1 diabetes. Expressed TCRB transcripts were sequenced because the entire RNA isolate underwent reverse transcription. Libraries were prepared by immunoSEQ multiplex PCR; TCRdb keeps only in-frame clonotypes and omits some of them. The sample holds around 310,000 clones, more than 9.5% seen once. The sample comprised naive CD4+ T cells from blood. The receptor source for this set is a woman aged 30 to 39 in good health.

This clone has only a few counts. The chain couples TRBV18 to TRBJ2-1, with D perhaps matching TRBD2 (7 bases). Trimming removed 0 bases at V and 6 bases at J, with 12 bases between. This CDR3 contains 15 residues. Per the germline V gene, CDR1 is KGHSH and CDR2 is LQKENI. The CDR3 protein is CASSPPGGTRNEQFF. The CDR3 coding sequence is TGTGCCAGCTCACCACCGGGGGGGACACGCAATGAGCAGTTCTTC.

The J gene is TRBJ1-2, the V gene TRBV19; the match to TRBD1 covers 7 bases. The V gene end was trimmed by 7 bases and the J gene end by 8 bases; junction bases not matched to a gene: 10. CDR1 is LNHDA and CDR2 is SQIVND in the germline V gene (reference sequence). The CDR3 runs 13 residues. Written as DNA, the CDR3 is TGTGCCAGTACCAAAGACAGGGATGGAGGCTACACCTTC. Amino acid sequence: CASTKDRDGGYTF.

Here the CDR3 DNA reads TGTGCCAGCAGCCAAGATTCGGGAGGGTTTGACGAGCAGTACTTC. Protein sequence: CASSQDSGGFDEQYF. V and J are TRBV4-2 and TRBJ2-7; 8 nucleotides match TRBD2. Looked up from germline, CDR1 is LGHNA and CDR2 is YNFKEQ. Trimming cost V 0 bases and J 5 bases; bases outside gene matches: 6. This CDR3 has 15 residues.

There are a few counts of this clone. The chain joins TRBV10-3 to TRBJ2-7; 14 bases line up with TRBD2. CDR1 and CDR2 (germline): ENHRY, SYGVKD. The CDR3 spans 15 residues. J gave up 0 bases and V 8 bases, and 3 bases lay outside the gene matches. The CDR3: CAIGLAGGHSYEQYF. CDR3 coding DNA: TGTGCCATCGGACTAGCGGGAGGCCACTCCTACGAGCAGTACTTC.

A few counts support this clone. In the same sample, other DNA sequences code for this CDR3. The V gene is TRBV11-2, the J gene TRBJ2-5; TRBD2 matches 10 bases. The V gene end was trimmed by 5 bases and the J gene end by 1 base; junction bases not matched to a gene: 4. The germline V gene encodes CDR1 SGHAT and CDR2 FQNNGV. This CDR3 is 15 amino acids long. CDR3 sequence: CASSLIAGGQETQYF. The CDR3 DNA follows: TGTGCCAGCAGCCTCATAGCGGGAGGCCAAGAGACCCAGTACTTC.

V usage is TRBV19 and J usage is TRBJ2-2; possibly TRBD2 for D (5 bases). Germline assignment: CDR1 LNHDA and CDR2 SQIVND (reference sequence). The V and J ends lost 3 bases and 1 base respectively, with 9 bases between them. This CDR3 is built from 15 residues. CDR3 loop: CASSITSGNTGELFF. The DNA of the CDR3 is TGTGCCAGTAGTATCACGAGCGGGAACACCGGGGAGCTGTTTTTT. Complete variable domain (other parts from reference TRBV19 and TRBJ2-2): DGGITQSPKYLFRKEGQNVTLSCEQNLNHDAMYWYRQDPGQGLRLIYYSQIVNDFQKGDIAEGYSVSREKKESFPLTVTSAQKNPTAFYLCASSITSGNTGELFFGEGSRLTVL.

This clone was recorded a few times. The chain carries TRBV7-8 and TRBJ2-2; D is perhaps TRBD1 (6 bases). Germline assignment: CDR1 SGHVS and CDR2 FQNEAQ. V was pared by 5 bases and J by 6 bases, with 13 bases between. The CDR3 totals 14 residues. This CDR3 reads CASSVTGSSGELFF. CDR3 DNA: TGTGCCAGCAGCGTAACAGGGTCCTCCGGGGAGCTGTTTTTT.

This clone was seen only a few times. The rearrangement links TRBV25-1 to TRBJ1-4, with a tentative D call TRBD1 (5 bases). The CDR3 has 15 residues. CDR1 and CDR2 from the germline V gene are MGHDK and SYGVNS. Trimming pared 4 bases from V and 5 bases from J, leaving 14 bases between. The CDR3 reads CASSVGGKGNEKLFF. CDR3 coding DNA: TGTGCCAGCAGTGTTGGGGGGAAAGGGAATGAAAAACTGTTTTTT.

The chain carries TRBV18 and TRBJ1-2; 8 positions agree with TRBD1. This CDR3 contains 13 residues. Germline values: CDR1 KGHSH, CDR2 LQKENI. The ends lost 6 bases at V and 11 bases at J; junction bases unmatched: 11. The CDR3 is CASSPGQGSTYTF. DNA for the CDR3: TGTGCCAGCTCTCCAGGACAGGGTTCCACATACACCTTC.

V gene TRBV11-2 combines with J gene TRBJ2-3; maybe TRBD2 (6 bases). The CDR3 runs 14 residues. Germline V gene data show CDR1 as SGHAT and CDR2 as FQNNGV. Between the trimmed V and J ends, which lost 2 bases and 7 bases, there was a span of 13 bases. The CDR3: CASSLTPLANTQYF. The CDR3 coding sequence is TGTGCCAGCAGCTTAACCCCTCTAGCGAATACGCAGTATTTT.

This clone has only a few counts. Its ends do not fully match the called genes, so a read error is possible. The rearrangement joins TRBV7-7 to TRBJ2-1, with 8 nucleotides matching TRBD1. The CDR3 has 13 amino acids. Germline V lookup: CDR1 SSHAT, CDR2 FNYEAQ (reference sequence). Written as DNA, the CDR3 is TGTGCTAGCAGCTTAGGACAGGGTGGTGAGCAGTTCTTC. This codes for CASSLGQGGEQFF.

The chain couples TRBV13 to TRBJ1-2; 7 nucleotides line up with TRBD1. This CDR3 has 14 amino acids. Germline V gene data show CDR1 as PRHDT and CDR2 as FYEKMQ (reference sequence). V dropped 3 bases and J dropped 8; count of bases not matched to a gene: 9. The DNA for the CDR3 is TGTGCCAGCAGCTTCGGAACAGGGGTCGGAGGCTACACCTTC. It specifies CASSFGTGVGGYTF.

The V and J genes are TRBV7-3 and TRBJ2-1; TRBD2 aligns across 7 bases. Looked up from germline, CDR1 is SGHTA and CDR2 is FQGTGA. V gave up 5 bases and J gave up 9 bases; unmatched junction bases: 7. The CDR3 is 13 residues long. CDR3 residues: CASSRRERGEQFF. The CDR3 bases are TGTGCCAGCAGCCGCCGGGAGCGGGGTGAGCAGTTCTTC. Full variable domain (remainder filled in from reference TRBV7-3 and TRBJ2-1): GAGVSQTPSNKVTEKGKYVELRCDPISGHTALYWYRQSLGQGPEFLIYFQGTGAADDSGLPNDRFFAVRPEGSVSTLKIQRTERGDSAVYLCASSRRERGEQFFGPGTRLTVL.

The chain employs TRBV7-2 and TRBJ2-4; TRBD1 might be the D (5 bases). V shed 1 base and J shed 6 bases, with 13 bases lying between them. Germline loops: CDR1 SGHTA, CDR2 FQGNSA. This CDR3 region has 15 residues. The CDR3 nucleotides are TGTGCCAGCAGCTTAGTGGGGATTGGGGCAAACATTCAGTACTTC. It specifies CASSLVGIGANIQYF.

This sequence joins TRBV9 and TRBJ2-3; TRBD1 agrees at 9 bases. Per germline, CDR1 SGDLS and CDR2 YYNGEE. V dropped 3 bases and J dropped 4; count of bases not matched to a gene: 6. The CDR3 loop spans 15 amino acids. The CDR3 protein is CASSALGTGPDTQYF. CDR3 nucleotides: TGTGCCAGCAGCGCATTAGGGACAGGGCCAGATACGCAGTATTTT.

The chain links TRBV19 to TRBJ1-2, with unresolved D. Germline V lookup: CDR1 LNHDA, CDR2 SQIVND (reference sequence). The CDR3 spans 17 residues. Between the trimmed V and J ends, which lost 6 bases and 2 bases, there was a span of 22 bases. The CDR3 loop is CASRSRGRDSENYGYTF. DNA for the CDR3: TGTGCCAGTAGGTCCCGTGGCCGAGACTCAGAGAACTATGGCTACACCTTC.

CDR3: CSVEGGTSETQYF. DNA for the CDR3: TGCAGCGTTGAAGGGGGGACTAGCGAGACCCAGTACTTC. The rearrangement joins TRBV29-1 to TRBJ2-5; 9 bases map to TRBD2. Germline CDR1 is SQVTM and CDR2 is ANQGSEA. The trim removed 1 base at V and 5 bases at J, leaving 2 bases unmatched. The CDR3 sequence is 13 residues long.

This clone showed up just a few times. The CDR3 is CASTGQGNQPQHF. CDR3 DNA sequence: TGTGCCAGTACCGGACAGGGGAATCAGCCCCAGCATTTT. The rearrangement uses TRBV19 and TRBJ1-5; TRBD1 matches 9 bases. Trimming cost V 7 bases and J 4 bases; bases outside gene matches: 2. CDR1 and CDR2 (germline): LNHDA, SQIVND (reference sequence). The length of the CDR3 is 13 residues.

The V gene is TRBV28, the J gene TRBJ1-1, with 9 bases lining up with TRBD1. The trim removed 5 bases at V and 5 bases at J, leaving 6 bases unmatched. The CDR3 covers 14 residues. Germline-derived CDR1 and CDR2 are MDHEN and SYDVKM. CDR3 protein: CASSIGQGKTEAFF. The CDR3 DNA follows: TGTGCCAGCAGTATCGGACAGGGGAAGACTGAAGCTTTCTTT.

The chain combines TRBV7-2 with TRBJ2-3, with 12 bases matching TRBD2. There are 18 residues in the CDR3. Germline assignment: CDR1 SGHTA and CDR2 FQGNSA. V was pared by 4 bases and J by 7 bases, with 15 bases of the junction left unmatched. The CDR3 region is CASSSFNGLAGMVNTQYF. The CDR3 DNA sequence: TGTGCCAGCAGCTCGTTCAATGGACTAGCGGGAATGGTAAATACGCAGTATTTT. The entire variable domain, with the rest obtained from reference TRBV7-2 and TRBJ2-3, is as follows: GAGVSQSPSNKVTEKGKDVELRCDPISGHTALYWYRQSLGQGLEFLIYFQGNSAPDKSGLPSDRFSAERTGGSVSTLTIQRTQQEDSAVYLCASSSFNGLAGMVNTQYFGPGTRLTVL.

In DNA, the CDR3 is TGTGCCAGCACCTTAGCTAGGGACAGGTCAACTCAGCCCCAGCATTTT. Translated, it gives CASTLARDRSTQPQHF. The genes are TRBV28 and TRBJ1-5, with TRBD1 matching 8 bases. V shed 7 bases, J shed 6 bases, and the junction held 14 bases outside the gene matches. This CDR3 region has 16 residues. Germline V CDR1 and CDR2: MDHEN, SYDVKM.

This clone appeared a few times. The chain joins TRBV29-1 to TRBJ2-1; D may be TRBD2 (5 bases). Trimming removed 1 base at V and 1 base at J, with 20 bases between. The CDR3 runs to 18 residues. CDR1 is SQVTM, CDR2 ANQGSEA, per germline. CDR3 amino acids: CSVEGTYRTAVSYNEQFF. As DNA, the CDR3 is TGCAGCGTTGAAGGAACCTACCGAACAGCGGTATCCTACAATGAGCAGTTCTTC.

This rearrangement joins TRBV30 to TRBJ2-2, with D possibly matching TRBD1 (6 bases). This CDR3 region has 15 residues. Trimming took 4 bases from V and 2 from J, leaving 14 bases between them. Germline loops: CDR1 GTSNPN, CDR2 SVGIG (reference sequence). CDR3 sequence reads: CAWTDGTPNTGELFF. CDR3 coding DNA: TGTGCCTGGACTGACGGGACACCTAACACCGGGGAGCTGTTTTTT.

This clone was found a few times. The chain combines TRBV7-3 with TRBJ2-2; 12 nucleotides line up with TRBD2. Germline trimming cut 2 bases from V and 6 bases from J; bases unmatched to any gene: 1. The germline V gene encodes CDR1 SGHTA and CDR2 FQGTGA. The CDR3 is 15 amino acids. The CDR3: CASSLGLAGPGELFF. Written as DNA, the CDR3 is TGTGCCAGCAGCTTAGGACTAGCGGGACCCGGGGAGCTGTTTTTT.

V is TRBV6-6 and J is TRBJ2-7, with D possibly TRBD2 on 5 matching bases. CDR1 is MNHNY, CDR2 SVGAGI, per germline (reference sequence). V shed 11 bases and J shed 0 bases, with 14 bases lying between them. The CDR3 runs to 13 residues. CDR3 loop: CASHGEHSYEQYF. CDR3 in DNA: TGTGCCTCCCATGGGGAGCACTCCTACGAGCAGTACTTC.

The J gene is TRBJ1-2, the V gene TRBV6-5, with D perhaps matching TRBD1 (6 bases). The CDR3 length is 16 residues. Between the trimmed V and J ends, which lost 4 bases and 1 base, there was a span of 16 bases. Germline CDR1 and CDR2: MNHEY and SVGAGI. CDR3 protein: CASSSPDRFGNYGYTF. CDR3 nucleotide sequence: TGTGCCAGCAGTTCACCCGACAGGTTTGGTAACTATGGCTACACCTTC.

The CDR3 region has the DNA TGTGCCAGCAGCGATCTAGCGGGAGATACAGATACGCAGTATTTT. It encodes CASSDLAGDTDTQYF. V is TRBV13 and J is TRBJ2-3; 10 bases line up with TRBD2. Per the germline V gene, CDR1 is PRHDT and CDR2 is FYEKMQ (reference sequence). This CDR3 is 15 amino acids long. V was pared by 5 bases and J by 3 bases, with 5 bases of the junction left unmatched.

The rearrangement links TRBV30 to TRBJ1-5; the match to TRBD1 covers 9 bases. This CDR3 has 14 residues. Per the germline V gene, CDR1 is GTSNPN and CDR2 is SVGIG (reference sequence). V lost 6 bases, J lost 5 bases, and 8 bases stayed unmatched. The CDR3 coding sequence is TGTGCCTGCAGTAAAGGACAGGGGTATCAGCCCCAGCATTTT. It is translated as CACSKGQGYQPQHF.

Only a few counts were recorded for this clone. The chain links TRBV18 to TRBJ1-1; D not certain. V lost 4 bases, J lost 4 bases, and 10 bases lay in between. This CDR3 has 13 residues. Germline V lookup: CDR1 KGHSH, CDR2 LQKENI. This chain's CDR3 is CASSREGGTEAFF. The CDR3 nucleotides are TGTGCCAGCTCACGAGAGGGCGGCACTGAAGCTTTCTTT.

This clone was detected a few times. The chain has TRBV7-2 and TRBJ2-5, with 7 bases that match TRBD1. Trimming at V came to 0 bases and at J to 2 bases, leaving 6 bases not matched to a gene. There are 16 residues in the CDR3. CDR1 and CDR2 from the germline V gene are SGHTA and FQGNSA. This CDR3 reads CASSLANRGPQETQYF. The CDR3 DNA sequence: TGTGCCAGCAGCTTAGCGAACAGGGGCCCGCAAGAGACCCAGTACTTC.

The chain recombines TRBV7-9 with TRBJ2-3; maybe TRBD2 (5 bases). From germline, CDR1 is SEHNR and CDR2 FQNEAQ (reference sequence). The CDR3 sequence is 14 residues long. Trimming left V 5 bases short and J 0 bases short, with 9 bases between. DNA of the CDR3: TGTGCCAGCAGCACCGGACTCAGCACAGATACGCAGTATTTT. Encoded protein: CASSTGLSTDTQYF.

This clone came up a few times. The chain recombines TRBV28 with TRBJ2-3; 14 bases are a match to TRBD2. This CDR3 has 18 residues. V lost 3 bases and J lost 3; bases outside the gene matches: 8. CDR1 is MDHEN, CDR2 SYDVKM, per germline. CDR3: CASSFPGLAGGLTDTQYF. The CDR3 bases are TGTGCCAGCAGTTTCCCAGGACTAGCGGGAGGATTGACAGATACGCAGTATTTT.